This T cell receptor (beta chain) was captured in a study of OX40 agonist ivuxolimab in advanced cancers. Regarding the research as a whole: Ivuxolimab was an agonistic, fully human IgG2 monoclonal antibody directed against OX40 (CD134), a costimulatory receptor. Intravenous ivuxolimab was administered to patients every 2 weeks at six dose levels: 0.01, 0.1, 0.3, 1.5, 3 and 10 mg/kg. Of the approximately 54 patients in dose escalation, about 20 had hepatocellular carcinoma, roughly 15 had melanoma, 9 had renal cell carcinoma and 9 had head and neck cancer. In the dose-escalation cohort, 82.7% of patients were male, and the mean age was approximately 55 years, with a range of about 23 to 80. Prior anti-PD-1, anti-PD-L1 or anti-CTLA-4 therapy was permitted, and checkpoint inhibitors had been received by roughly 40% of dose-escalation patients. Partial responses occurred in three dose-escalation patients: two with cutaneous melanoma and one with hepatocellular carcinoma. The purpose of peripheral TCRbeta sequencing was to test whether ivuxolimab changed TCR sequence diversity and led to clonal T-cell expansion. The paper reports the monotherapy dose-escalation portion (N = 52 patients) of the phase I ivuxolimab trial.

Genomic DNA was extracted from sorted cells for sequencing of the TCRbeta CDR3 region. TCRbeta CDR3 regions were sequenced using the immunoSEQ Assay. The clones in this table, taken by TCRdb from immuneACCESS, are in-frame only. Not every clone is retained; where verified, under half of the shortfall comes from an unresolved V gene, and the cause of the rest is unknown. The sample has tens of thousands of clones on record, approximately 90% of them singletons. About 13% of the sample lies in the top ten. Results and caveats for the whole study, not just this receptor: Low levels of normalized T-cell clonal expansion were also seen in some patients who did not respond. Clonal expansion of both CD4+ and CD8+ blood T cells was observed from baseline to week 6 at doses 0.1 to 3.0 mg/kg. In the 0.1-3.0 mg/kg groups, partial responders had among the lowest normalized peripheral clonal expansion, particularly in CD8+ T cells. After ivuxolimab, CD8+ T cells had more expanded clones than CD4+ T cells on average. The antigen specificity of the peripheral T cells that underwent clonal expansion was not determined.

Concerning this clone itself: Its cognate antigen has yet to be identified. No clone much larger than this one lies a single base away; base qualities are absent.

Patients with a history of autoimmune disease or receiving systemic immunosuppression were excluded from the trial. Peripheral blood for TCR sequencing was collected from all dose cohorts at baseline, on cycle 4 day 1, and on cycle 7 day 1. The samples were drawn from a first-in-human, open-label, multicenter phase I dose-escalation trial of ivuxolimab. Adults with locally advanced or metastatic melanoma, renal cell carcinoma, hepatocellular carcinoma or head and neck squamous cell carcinoma were enrolled in the trial. Before TCR sequencing, CD4+ T cells and CD8+ T cells from peripheral blood were sorted into separate populations. Counted from cysteine to phenylalanine, this CDR3 has 15 amino acids. Just the 45-base CDR3 DNA is kept, in frame starting at base 1. The germline V end is reduced by 3 bases and the J end by 2 bases; junction bases left unmatched: 4. CDR1 and CDR2 are read off the germline V gene as KGHSH and LQKENI.

The TCR comes from an adult with an advanced solid tumor such as melanoma, head and neck, liver or kidney cancer. The chain is encoded by TRBV18 joined to TRBJ2-7; 10 bases in the middle match TRBD2. The source material was CD4+ or CD8+ T cells sorted from blood, sampled in a trial of the OX40 agonist ivuxolimab. The nucleotide sequence reads as follows: TGTGCCAGCTCACCCGGACTAGCGGAACCCTACGAGCAGTACTTC. This translates into CASSPGLAEPYEQYF.